The rows below give T cell receptor beta chains drawn from one sample of a study of T cell repertoires in cytomegalovirus infection. MiXCR, applied by TCRdb to the reads, yields one record per CDR3 protein. The sample lists some 270,000 distinct CDR3 sequences, roughly a fifth occurring once. Antigens for these TCRs are unknown. The specimen comprised cultured PBMCs, sampled from culture after CMV antigen stimulation. These receptors were collected from a human donor in good health (CMV status not recorded). Some clones in this sample may be carry-over from other donors' samples. Each CDR3 is given with its conserved first and last residue. Each record gives: J gene, V gene, CDR3 protein.

TRBJ1-4 TRBV25-1 CASSESWGAGEKLFF
TRBJ1-4 TRBV29-1 CSVHDRVYEKLFF
TRBJ1-5 TRBV10-3 CAISQGAYSNQPQHF
TRBJ2-1 TRBV10-3 CATAWGTGAYNEQFF
TRBJ2-3 TRBV15 CATSSPTTDTQYF
TRBJ1-2 TRBV7-6 CASSLEWENKGYTF
TRBJ2-5 TRBV12-3/TRBV12-4 CASSSPIEETQYF
TRBJ2-1 TRBV7-8 CASSLARIGNRYNEQFF
TRBJ2-1 TRBV19 CASSISGEAYNEQFF
TRBJ2-3 TRBV4-3 CASNRGQGATDTQYF
TRBJ2-3 TRBV2 CASSEQGTDTQYF
TRBJ1-1 TRBV28 CASSLSLGQGAEAFF
TRBJ2-1 TRBV20-1 CSAYIALTDYNEQFF
TRBJ1-1 TRBV12-3/TRBV12-4 CASSPPFVTGAEAFF
TRBJ2-5 TRBV10-3 CAISRQERDETQYF
TRBJ2-3 TRBV12-3/TRBV12-4 CASNRGNTDTQYF
TRBJ2-1 TRBV29-1 CSVGGEQFF
TRBJ2-6 TRBV4-1 CATSREGTGLYWLRANVLTF
TRBJ2-3 TRBV7-8 CASSLGLAGGSTDTQYF
TRBJ1-1 TRBV2 CASTSGGGGLGTEAFF